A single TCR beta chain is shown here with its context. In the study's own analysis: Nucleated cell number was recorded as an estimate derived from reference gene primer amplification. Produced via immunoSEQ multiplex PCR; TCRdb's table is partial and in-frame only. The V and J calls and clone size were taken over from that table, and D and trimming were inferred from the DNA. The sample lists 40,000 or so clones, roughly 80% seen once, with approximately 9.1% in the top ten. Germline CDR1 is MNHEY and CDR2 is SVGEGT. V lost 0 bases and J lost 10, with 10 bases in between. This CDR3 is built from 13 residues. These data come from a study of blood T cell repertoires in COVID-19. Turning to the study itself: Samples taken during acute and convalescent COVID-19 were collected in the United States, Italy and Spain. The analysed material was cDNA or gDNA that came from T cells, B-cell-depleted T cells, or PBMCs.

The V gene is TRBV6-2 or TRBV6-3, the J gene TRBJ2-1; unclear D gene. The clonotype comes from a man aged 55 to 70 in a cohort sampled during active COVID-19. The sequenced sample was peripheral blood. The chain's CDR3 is CASSYSRSREQFF. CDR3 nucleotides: TGTGCCAGCAGTTACTCTCGAAGCCGAGAGCAGTTCTTC.